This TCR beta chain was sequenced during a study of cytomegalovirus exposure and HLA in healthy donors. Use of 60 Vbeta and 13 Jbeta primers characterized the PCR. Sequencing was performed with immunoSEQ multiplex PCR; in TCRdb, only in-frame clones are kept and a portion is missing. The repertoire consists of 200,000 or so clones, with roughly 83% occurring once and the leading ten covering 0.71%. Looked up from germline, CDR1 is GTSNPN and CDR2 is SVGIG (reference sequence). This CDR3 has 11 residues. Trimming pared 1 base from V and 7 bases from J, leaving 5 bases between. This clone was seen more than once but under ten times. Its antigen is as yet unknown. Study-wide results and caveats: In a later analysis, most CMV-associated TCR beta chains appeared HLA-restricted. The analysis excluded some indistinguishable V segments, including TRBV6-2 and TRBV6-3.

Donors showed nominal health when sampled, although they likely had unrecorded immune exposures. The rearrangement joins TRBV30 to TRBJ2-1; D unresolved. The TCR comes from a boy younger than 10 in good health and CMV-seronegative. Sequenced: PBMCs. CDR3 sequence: CAWSGGNEQFF. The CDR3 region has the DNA TGTGCCTGGAGTGGAGGTAATGAGCAGTTCTTC. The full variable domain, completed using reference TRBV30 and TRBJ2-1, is SQTIHQWPATLVQPVGSPLSLECTVEGTSNPNLYWYRQAAGRGLQLLFYSVGIGQISSEVPQNLSASRPQDRQFILSSKKLLLSDSGFYLCAWSGGNEQFFGPGTRLTVL.